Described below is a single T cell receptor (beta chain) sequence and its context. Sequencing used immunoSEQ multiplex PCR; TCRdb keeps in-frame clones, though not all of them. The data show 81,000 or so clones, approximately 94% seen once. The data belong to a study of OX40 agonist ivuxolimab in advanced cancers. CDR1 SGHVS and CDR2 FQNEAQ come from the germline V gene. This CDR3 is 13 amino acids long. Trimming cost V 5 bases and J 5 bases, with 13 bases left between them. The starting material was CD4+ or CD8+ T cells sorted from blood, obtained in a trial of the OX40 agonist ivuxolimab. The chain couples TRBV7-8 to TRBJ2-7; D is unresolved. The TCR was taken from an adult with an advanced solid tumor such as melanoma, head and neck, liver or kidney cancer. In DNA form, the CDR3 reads TGTGCCAGCAGCCCCTGGGTGGTCCACGAGCAGTACTTC. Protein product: CASSPWVVHEQYF.